This TCR beta chain was sequenced during a study of beta chain features in type 1 diabetes. A remark on this clone: Its antigen is not identified.

The entirety of the isolated RNA underwent reverse transcription, so expressed TCRB transcripts were sequenced. The method was immunoSEQ multiplex PCR; TCRdb's version includes in-frame clones alone and lacks a portion of them. Of 450,000 to 550,000 clones listed, over 25% are singletons. Deletions cut 2 bases from V and 0 bases from J, with 4 bases between. Germline CDR1 reads GTSNPN; CDR2 reads SVGIG (reference sequence). The CDR3 has 12 residues. Broader study findings: A cDNA-based sequencing approach could over-represent cells with high TCR expression.

The chain has TRBV30 and TRBJ1-2; the D is unclear. Sequencing was carried out using naive CD4+ T cells from blood. This TCR came from a man aged 18 to 30 in good health. The CDR3 here is CAWSITNYGYTF. In nucleotides, the CDR3 is TGTGCCTGGAGTATCACTAACTATGGCTACACCTTC. Full variable domain (rest looked up from reference TRBV30 and TRBJ1-2): SQTIHQWPATLVQPVGSPLSLECTVEGTSNPNLYWYRQAAGRGLQLLFYSVGIGQISSEVPQNLSASRPQDRQFILSSKKLLLSDSGFYLCAWSITNYGYTFGSGTRLTVV.